This TCR beta chain derives from a study of blood T cell repertoires in COVID-19. Study background: Both acute and convalescent COVID-19 samples were obtained from the United States, Italy and Spain. PBMCs, B-cell-depleted T cells, or T cells were the source of the cDNA or gDNA that made up the material.

As handled by the study authors: The assay estimated nucleated cells by amplifying reference gene primers. Assay used: immunoSEQ multiplex PCR; TCRdb lists only in-frame clones, some missing. For V, J and clone size, that table is used; D and trimming come from the DNA. The sample has 34,000 or so clones; about 90% are singletons. The CDR3 length is 18 residues. Germline loops: CDR1 SEHNR, CDR2 FQNEAQ (reference sequence). The junction had 9 bases not matched to a gene; V was cut back by 6 bases and J by 0 bases. The receptor was derived from a man aged 45-60 years with active or convalescent COVID-19. The chain uses TRBV7-9 and TRBJ2-1, with 12 bases matching TRBD2. Sequenced input: peripheral blood. CDR3 residues: CASRHLAGGRVSYNEQFF. The DNA for the CDR3 is TGTGCCAGCAGACATCTAGCGGGAGGGCGAGTCTCCTACAATGAGCAGTTCTTC.